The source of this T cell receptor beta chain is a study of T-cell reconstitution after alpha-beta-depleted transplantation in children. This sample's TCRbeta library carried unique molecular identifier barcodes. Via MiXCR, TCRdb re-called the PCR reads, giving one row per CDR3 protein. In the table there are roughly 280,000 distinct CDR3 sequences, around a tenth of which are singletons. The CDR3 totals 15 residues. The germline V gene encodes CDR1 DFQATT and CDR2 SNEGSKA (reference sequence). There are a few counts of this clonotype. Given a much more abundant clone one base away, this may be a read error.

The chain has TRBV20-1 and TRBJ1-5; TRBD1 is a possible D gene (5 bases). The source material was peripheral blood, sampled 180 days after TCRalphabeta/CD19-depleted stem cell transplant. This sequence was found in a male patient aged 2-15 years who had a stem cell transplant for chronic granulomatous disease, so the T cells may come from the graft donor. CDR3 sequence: CSAPNGAGLNHPQHF. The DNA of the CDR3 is TGCAGTGCCCCAAATGGAGCAGGGTTAAATCACCCCCAGCATTTT.